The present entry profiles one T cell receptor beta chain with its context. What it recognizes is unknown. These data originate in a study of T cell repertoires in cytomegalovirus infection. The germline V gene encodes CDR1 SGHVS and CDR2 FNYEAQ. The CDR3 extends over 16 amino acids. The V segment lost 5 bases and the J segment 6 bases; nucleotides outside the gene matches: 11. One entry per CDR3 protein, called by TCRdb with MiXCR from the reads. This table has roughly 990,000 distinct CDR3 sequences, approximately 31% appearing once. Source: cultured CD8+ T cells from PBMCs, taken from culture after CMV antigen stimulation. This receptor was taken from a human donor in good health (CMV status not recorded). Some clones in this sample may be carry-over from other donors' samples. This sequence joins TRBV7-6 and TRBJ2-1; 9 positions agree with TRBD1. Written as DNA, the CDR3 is TGTGCCAGCAGCCCCGCCCTGGGACAGGGAATCAATGAGCAGTTCTTC. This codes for CASSPALGQGINEQFF.